This T cell receptor (beta chain) was captured by sequencing in a study of blood T cell repertoires in COVID-19. Study overall: Material from acute and convalescent COVID-19 was sourced from the United States, Italy and Spain. T cells, B-cell-depleted T cells, or PBMCs provided the cDNA or gDNA that served as material.

Original handling: Amplifying reference gene primers gave estimates of nucleated cell counts. Produced via immunoSEQ multiplex PCR; TCRdb's table is partial and in-frame only. The DNA gave D and trimming, while V, J and clone size come from that table. This table holds 200,000 or so clones, over 80% found once. The CDR3 sequence is 14 residues long. In germline, CDR1 is SNHLY, CDR2 FYNNEI. V lost 4 bases to trimming and J lost 5 bases; unmatched junction nucleotides: 7. Sequences were obtained from peripheral blood. The chain joins TRBV2 to TRBJ1-1; 7 bases are shared with TRBD1. This receptor was taken from a woman in her thirties or forties with acute or convalescent COVID-19. As DNA, the CDR3 is TGTGCCAGCAGTGGCGGCAGGGGGAGTACTGAAGCTTTCTTT. Translated: CASSGGRGSTEAFF.